This T cell receptor beta chain was sequenced during a study of blood T cells in healthy people across ages (dated by TCRdb to about 2015). Describing the broader study: Template switching captured roughly one uniquely barcoded TCR beta cDNA molecule per two T cells in model experiments. To track age-related changes in TCR beta repertoire diversity, the study relied on deep sequencing normalized with unique cDNA molecular identifiers. The donors were split into four age groups: young (average 16 years), middle-aged (39), aged (approximately 60) and long-lived (over 80). To avoid experimental bias, donors of different ages were spread randomly across the sequencing lanes. Using the same blood draw, the study looked at two additional independent replicas of 1 million unique cDNA reads for two donors, one aged 18 to 30 and the other aged 80 or older. What the research found in general, with its limitations: A strong correlation was found between observed TCR beta diversity and the percentage of naive T cells measured by flow cytometry. Compared with the aged group, the long-lived group had more naive CD4+ T cells, fewer expanded clones and increased TCR diversity, a pattern suggesting age selection. As age increased, observed TCR beta diversity per million T cells dropped in a roughly linear way, and a significant reduction was already evident by age 40. Because donor CMV infection status was unknown, age-related changes in expanded clonotypes were potentially confounded. Estimates of total diversity based on one million sequenced T cells were regarded as lower bounds and as underestimates. Conclusive comparison of naive and antigen-experienced compartments was prevented by the profiling of bulk unsorted PBMCs.

The method was 5' RACE. Sequencing used an Illumina HiSeq 2500. A second about 7 to 11 cycle PCR used a sample-barcoded 5' primer and a J-beta primer mix. A template-switch 5' adaptor carrying 12 random nucleotides introduced a unique molecular identifier onto each TCR beta cDNA molecule. Each sample yielded at least 2.5 million CDR3-containing paired-end reads. All of the RNA was converted into first-strand cDNA using the Mint cDNA synthesis kit, with a TRBC-specific oligonucleotide serving as the primer. Following uracil-DNA glycosylase treatment, a first 18-cycle PCR with universal primers M1SS and BC2_uni_R was performed on all cDNA. As for how the authors treated the data: For normalization, 1 million high-quality reads were randomly selected from each sample, with every read carrying a distinct molecular identifier. Reads with shared molecular identifiers were discarded instead of being binned into consensus sequences. CDR3 identification, clonotype clustering and error correction used MiTCR with a Q25 quality threshold and the strictest error-elimination algorithm. A nonparametric unseen species model with Euler transformation was used to estimate a lower bound on total TCR beta diversity. The public sequencing data were trimmed at Q25 with fastp and processed into clonotypes with MiXCR by TCRdb, which kept only in-frame beta chains. Each CDR3 protein appears once, grouped with its most common genes and DNA. These V and J calls rely on TCRdb rather than the paper's analysis. Recorded for this sample are approximately 810,000 distinct CDR3 sequences; 25% to 30% of them occurred a single time. Of the sample, approximately 15% falls within the top ten clones.

The germline V gene sets CDR1 to MDHEN and CDR2 to SYDVKM. The CDR3, from cysteine to phenylalanine, totals 15 residues. Only the CDR3 DNA stays, 45 bases, in frame from base 1. Systemically healthy Caucasian individuals from Russia, some 36 in total and aged roughly 6 to 90 years, were included as donors. Each donor gave around 9.9 milliliters of peripheral blood, collected into EDTA-treated Vacutainer tubes. Ficoll-Paque density-gradient centrifugation was used to isolate PBMCs, with at least 6.5 million obtained per sample. Total RNA, at least 5 micrograms per sample, was extracted from PBMCs with Trizol reagent. For every donor, an aliquot of PBMCs went through flow cytometry to measure the percentages of naive CD45RAhigh/CD27high T cells. This clonotype is a singleton in its sample. Its binding antigen is unknown. One end of the junction fails to match germline, which may point to a read error.

The sequence links TRBV28 to TRBJ1-4; 8 central nucleotides agree with TRBD1. This TCR derives from a woman aged 80 or over in good health. Sequences were obtained from blood. The DNA sequence is as follows: TGTGTCAGCAGTTCAACAGGGGGGACGAATGAAAAACTGTTTTTT. Its amino acids are CVSSSTGGTNEKLFF.